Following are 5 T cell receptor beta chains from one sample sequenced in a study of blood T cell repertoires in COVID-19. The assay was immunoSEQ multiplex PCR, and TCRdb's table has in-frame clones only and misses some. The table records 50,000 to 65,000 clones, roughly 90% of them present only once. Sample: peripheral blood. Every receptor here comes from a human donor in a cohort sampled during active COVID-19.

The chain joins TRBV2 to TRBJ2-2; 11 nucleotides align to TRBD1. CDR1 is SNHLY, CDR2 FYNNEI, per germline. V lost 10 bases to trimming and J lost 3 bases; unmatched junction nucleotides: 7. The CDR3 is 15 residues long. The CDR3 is CATGQGAVDTGELFF. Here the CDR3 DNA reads TGTGCCACCGGACAGGGGGCGGTGGACACCGGGGAGCTGTTTTTT. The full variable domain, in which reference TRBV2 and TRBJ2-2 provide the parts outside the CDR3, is EPEVTQTPSHQVTQMGQEVILRCVPISNHLYFYWYRQILGQKVEFLVSFYNNEISEKSEIFDDQFSVERPDGSNFTLKIRSTKLEDSAMYFCATGQGAVDTGELFFGEGSRLTVL.

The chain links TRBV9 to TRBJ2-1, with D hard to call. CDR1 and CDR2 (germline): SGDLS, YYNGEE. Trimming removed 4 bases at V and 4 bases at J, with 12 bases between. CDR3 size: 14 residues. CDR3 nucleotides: TGTGCCAGCAGCCCCCAGGTCCATTACAATGAGCAGTTCTTC. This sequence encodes CASSPQVHYNEQFF. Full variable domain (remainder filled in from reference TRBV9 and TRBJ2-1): DSGVTQTPKHLITATGQRVTLRCSPRSGDLSVYWYQQSLDQGLQFLIQYYNGEERAKGNILERFSAQQFPDLHSELNLSSLELGDSALYFCASSPQVHYNEQFFGPGTRLTVL.

The CDR3 DNA is TGTGCCACCAGCAGACAGACAGGGTACGAGCAGTACTTC. Translating gives CATSRQTGYEQYF. J is TRBJ2-7 and V is TRBV15; 7 bases line up with TRBD1. V shed 2 bases, J shed 4 bases, and the junction held 2 bases outside the gene matches. In germline, CDR1 is LNHNV, CDR2 YYDKDF (reference sequence). This CDR3 is built from 13 residues.

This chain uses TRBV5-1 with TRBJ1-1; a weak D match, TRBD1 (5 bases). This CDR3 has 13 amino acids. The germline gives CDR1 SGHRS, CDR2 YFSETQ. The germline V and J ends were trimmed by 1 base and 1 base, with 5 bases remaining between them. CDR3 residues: CASSLQGNTEAFF. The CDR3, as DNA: TGCGCCAGCAGCTTGCAGGGGAACACTGAAGCTTTCTTT.

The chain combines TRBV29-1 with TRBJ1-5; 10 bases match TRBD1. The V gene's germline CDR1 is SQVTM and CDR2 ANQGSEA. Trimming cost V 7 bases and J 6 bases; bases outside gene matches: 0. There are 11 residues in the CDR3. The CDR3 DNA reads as TGCAGCGGACAGGGGGCTCAGCCCCAGCATTTT. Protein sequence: CSGQGAQPQHF.